This TCR beta chain is drawn from a study of T cells in Graves' hyperthyroidism and ophthalmopathy. Study at large: The initial diagnosis was the point when peripheral blood was collected, ahead of any treatment. Study results and limitations: Ophthalmopathy, as predicted by the model, came a median roughly 6.3 months after the prediction. A 13 V-J model separated ophthalmopathy from stable hyperthyroidism.

To note about this clonotype: Antigen: not known.

Amplification targeted TCR beta CDR3 regions from RNA transcripts. TCR CDR3 regions were first amplified by RT-PCR with HTBI primers. TCRdb re-analysed the multiplex PCR reads in MiXCR, keeping a single row per CDR3 protein. The sample has a few hundred thousand distinct CDR3 sequences, about 18% seen once. The sequenced sample was blood. This TCR derives from a man younger than 35 with Graves' ophthalmopathy.

In nucleotides, the CDR3 is TGTGCCAGCAGTCGACAGGGATTTTGGCAGTTCTTC. This codes for CASSRQGFWQFF. The chain couples TRBV7-2 to TRBJ2-1; the match to TRBD1 covers 7 bases. Germline V CDR1 and CDR2: SGHTA, FQGNSA. V lost 6 bases and J lost 12; bases outside the gene matches: 8. This CDR3 region has 12 residues.